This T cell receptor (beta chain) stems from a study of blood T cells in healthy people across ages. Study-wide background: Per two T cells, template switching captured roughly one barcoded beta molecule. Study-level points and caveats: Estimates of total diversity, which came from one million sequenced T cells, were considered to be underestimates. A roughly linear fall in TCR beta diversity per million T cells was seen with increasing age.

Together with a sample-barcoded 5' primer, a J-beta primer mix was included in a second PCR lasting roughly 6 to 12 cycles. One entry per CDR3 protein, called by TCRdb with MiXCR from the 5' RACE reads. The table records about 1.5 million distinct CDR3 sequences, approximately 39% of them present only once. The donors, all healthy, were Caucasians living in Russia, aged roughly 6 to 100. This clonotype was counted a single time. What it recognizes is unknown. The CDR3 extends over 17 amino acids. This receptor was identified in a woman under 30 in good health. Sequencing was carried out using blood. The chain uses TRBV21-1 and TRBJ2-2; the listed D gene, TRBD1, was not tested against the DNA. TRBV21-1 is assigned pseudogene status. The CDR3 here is CASSTLKGQENTGELFF. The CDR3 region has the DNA TGTGCCAGCAGCACTCTCAAGGGACAGGAGAACACCGGGGAGCTGTTTTTT.